These 28 T cell receptor beta chains share one sample of origin, sequenced in a study of shared clonotypes between healthy human individuals. Data came from immunoSEQ multiplex PCR; TCRdb stores just in-frame clones and leaves some out. The data show around 1.9 million clones, around 93% seen once. Naive CD8 cells comprised CD45RO-negative, CCR7-positively selected cells, excluding terminally differentiated effector memory CD45RA+ cells. Sequencing used naive CD8+ T cells from PBMCs. The receptors were gathered from a man between 18 and 29 years old in good health. Some clones in this sample may be carry-over from other donors' samples.

This chain uses TRBV5-8 with TRBJ1-4; tentative D call: TRBD1 (5 bases). Germline lookup yields CDR1 SGHTS and CDR2 YDEGEE. V lost 2 bases, J lost 5 bases, and 13 bases lay in between. The CDR3 covers 15 residues. For the CDR3, the DNA is TGTGCCAGCAGCTTACGACAGTACAGGAATGAAAAACTGTTTTTT. Amino acid sequence: CASSLRQYRNEKLFF.

V and J are TRBV19 and TRBJ1-1; 8 positions agree with TRBD1. The CDR3 is 14 amino acids. J lost 1 base, V lost 7 bases, and 5 bases had no gene match. In germline, CDR1 is LNHDA, CDR2 SQIVND (reference sequence). CDR3 sequence: CASNSGTGNTEAFF. In DNA form, the CDR3 reads TGTGCCAGTAATAGTGGGACAGGGAACACTGAAGCTTTCTTT.

V gene TRBV19 combines with J gene TRBJ1-5, with TRBD1 matching over 7 bases. Germline values: CDR1 LNHDA, CDR2 SQIVND (reference sequence). The junction had 7 bases not matched to a gene; V was cut back by 7 bases and J by 4 bases. The CDR3 consists of 14 residues. The CDR3 DNA sequence: TGTGCCAGTACCAAAGGGGACAGAAATCAGCCCCAGCATTTT. Translated, it gives CASTKGDRNQPQHF.

This chain joins TRBV9 and TRBJ1-1; 8 bases match TRBD1. CDR3 length: 15 amino acids. The germline V gene has CDR1 SGDLS and CDR2 YYNGEE. J gave up 6 bases and V 0 bases, and 7 bases lay outside the gene matches. CDR3 DNA sequence: TGTGCCAGCAGCGTAGGTCGGACAGGGAGTGCTGAAGCTTTCTTT. It translates to CASSVGRTGSAEAFF.

This clone was detected only once. The chain has TRBV9 and TRBJ2-7; no clear D. The V and J ends lost 3 bases and 0 bases respectively, with 13 bases between them. Germline lookup yields CDR1 SGDLS and CDR2 YYNGEE. The CDR3 extends over 15 amino acids. This chain's CDR3 is CASSASMVPSYEQYF. The CDR3 nucleotides are TGTGCCAGCAGCGCCTCGATGGTGCCCTCCTACGAGCAGTACTTC.

The V and J genes are TRBV9 and TRBJ2-7; a weak D match, TRBD1 (6 bases). CDR1 is SGDLS, CDR2 YYNGEE, per germline. CDR3 length: 14 amino acids. The germline V and J ends were trimmed by 1 base and 4 bases, with 12 bases remaining between them. CDR3 sequence reads: CASSVSQGSYEQYF. CDR3 nucleotides: TGTGCCAGCAGCGTATCACAGGGTTCTTACGAGCAGTACTTC.

The CDR3 coding sequence is TGTGCCAGCAGCTTAGCTCCCGGCGGACAAGAGACCCAGTACTTC. This codes for CASSLAPGGQETQYF. V gene TRBV7-9 combines with J gene TRBJ2-5; D ambiguous. Trimming took 0 bases from V and 2 from J, leaving 10 bases between them. Germline values: CDR1 SEHNR, CDR2 FQNEAQ (reference sequence). The CDR3 spans 15 residues.

V is TRBV28 and J is TRBJ2-1, with D uncertain. This CDR3 is built from 17 residues. The ends were cut back, 1 base at V and 0 bases at J, with 13 bases in the middle. The V gene's germline CDR1 is MDHEN and CDR2 SYDVKM. The CDR3 DNA sequence: TGTGCCAGCAGTTTATTCCGACTTTCAAGCTCCTACAATGAGCAGTTCTTC. Its protein product is CASSLFRLSSSYNEQFF.

The chain carries TRBV19 and TRBJ2-7; 8 bases are a match to TRBD2. V shed 7 bases and J 3 bases; nucleotides not matched to a gene: 5. Germline V gives CDR1 LNHDA, CDR2 SQIVND (reference sequence). This CDR3 is built from 13 residues. The CDR3 DNA is TGTGCCAGTACACCCAGCGGGGGCTACGAGCAGTACTTC. It encodes CASTPSGGYEQYF.

The chain links TRBV2 to TRBJ1-5, with D maybe TRBD1 (5 bases). Germline V gene sequence: CDR1 SNHLY, CDR2 FYNNEI. This CDR3 has 15 amino acids. Between the trimmed V and J ends, which lost 4 bases and 3 bases, there was a span of 13 bases. The CDR3 DNA reads TGTGCCAGCAGTGGCCGTGACAGACCCAATCAGCCCCAGCATTTT. It encodes CASSGRDRPNQPQHF. The full variable domain, with the rest looked up from reference TRBV2 and TRBJ1-5, is EPEVTQTPSHQVTQMGQEVILRCVPISNHLYFYWYRQILGQKVEFLVSFYNNEISEKSEIFDDQFSVERPDGSNFTLKIRSTKLEDSAMYFCASSGRDRPNQPQHFGDGTRLSIL.

This chain links TRBV7-6 with TRBJ2-3; TRBD1 or TRBD2 may be the D gene (5 bases each). Germline V lookup: CDR1 SGHVS, CDR2 FNYEAQ. The CDR3 is 15 residues long. Between the trimmed V and J ends, which lost 1 base and 5 bases, there was a span of 13 bases. CDR3 nucleotide sequence: TGTGCCAGCAGCTTAGTGGGGGTAACGGGAGATACGCAGTATTTT. Amino acids: CASSLVGVTGDTQYF.

The chain couples TRBV7-9 to TRBJ2-3, with D possibly called TRBD1 or TRBD2 (5 bases each). Germline CDR1 and CDR2: SEHNR and FQNEAQ (reference sequence). Trimming took off 11 bases at V and 1 base at J, with 13 bases between the two ends. The CDR3 loop spans 13 amino acids. Here the CDR3 reads CASGQLGTDTQYF. The CDR3 DNA sequence: TGTGCCTCGGGGCAACTAGGCACAGATACGCAGTATTTT.

This chain links TRBV5-8 with TRBJ1-2, with no clear D. V shed 3 bases and J shed 3 bases, with 6 bases lying between them. Germline CDR1 reads SGHTS; CDR2 reads YDEGEE. The CDR3 has 12 residues. CDR3 in amino acids: CASSWAYYGYTF. The CDR3 bases are TGTGCCAGCAGCTGGGCATACTATGGCTACACCTTC.

As regards this clone: This CDR3 is also generated by other DNA sequences in the sample. The CDR3 DNA reads as TGTGCCAGCAGTTACGCGGCGAGTAGCACAGATACGCAGTATTTT. It specifies CASSYAASSTDTQYF. The chain couples TRBV6-5 to TRBJ2-3; D remains unclear. V was clipped by 2 bases and J by 0 bases, with 9 bases between them. The CDR3 sequence is 15 residues long. From germline, CDR1 is MNHEY and CDR2 SVGAGI.

This clone was counted a single time. With a much larger clone just one base away, this may be a read error. The same CDR3 arises from other DNA sequences in this sample as well. The V gene is TRBV19, the J gene TRBJ2-1; D possibly corresponds to TRBD2 (5 bases). There are 12 residues in the CDR3. From germline, CDR1 is LNHDA and CDR2 SQIVND (reference sequence). With 5 bases removed from V and 3 bases from J, the gap between germline ends came to 5 bases. The CDR3 protein is CASSRGYNEQFF. The CDR3 bases are TGTGCCAGTAGTCGGGGCTACAATGAGCAGTTCTTC.

The chain carries TRBV4-1 and TRBJ1-5; TRBD1 aligns across 7 bases. With V trimmed by 2 bases and J by 4 bases, 8 bases remained unmatched. The CDR3 has 16 amino acids. CDR1 and CDR2 (germline): MGHRA, YSYEKL. CDR3 sequence (DNA): TGCGCCAGCAGCCAACCCCGGCAGGGGGGAAATCAGCCCCAGCATTTT. It specifies CASSQPRQGGNQPQHF.

This chain joins TRBV29-1 and TRBJ1-1; D is possibly TRBD1 (5 bases). Trimming removed 4 bases at V and 2 bases at J, with 20 bases between. The CDR3 is made up of 16 amino acids. From germline, CDR1 is SQVTM and CDR2 ANQGSEA. CDR3 sequence: CSVGWGDINPNTEAFF. The CDR3 region has the DNA TGCAGCGTTGGTTGGGGGGATATAAACCCTAACACTGAAGCTTTCTTT.

This sequence joins TRBV7-9 and TRBJ2-1; D is undetermined. This CDR3 region has 17 residues. Germline loops: CDR1 SEHNR, CDR2 FQNEAQ (reference sequence). Trimming cost V 5 bases and J 8 bases, with 25 bases left between them. The DNA for the CDR3 is TGTGCCAGCAGCCCTGGTCTGAGGTCCCGGCCTGACGATGAGCAGTTCTTC. Its translation: CASSPGLRSRPDDEQFF.

This chain joins TRBV27 and TRBJ2-5; D gene uncertain. V lost 3 bases, J lost 0 bases, and 11 bases lay in between. The length of the CDR3 is 15 residues. Germline V gene sequence: CDR1 MNHEY, CDR2 SMNVEV (reference sequence). The DNA of the CDR3 is TGTGCCAGCAGTTTCTACAGAAACAACCAAGAGACCCAGTACTTC. This translates into CASSFYRNNQETQYF.

This rearrangement joins TRBV28 to TRBJ2-1; 8 positions match TRBD2. The CDR3 covers 15 residues. From germline, CDR1 is MDHEN and CDR2 SYDVKM. V shed 4 bases, J shed 13 bases, and the junction held 15 bases outside the gene matches. The CDR3 DNA sequence: TGTGCCAGCAGTTCCTCCCTAGGTTGGAGCGGGAGCCAGTTCTTC. Its translation: CASSSSLGWSGSQFF.

The rearrangement joins TRBV29-1 to TRBJ1-1; tentative D call: TRBD1 (6 bases). There are 14 residues in the CDR3. Germline assignment: CDR1 SQVTM and CDR2 ANQGSEA. The V and J ends lost 7 bases and 6 bases respectively, with 21 bases between them. As DNA, the CDR3 is TGCAGCGCCGCCGGTACAGGGTTAAGACCTGAAGCTTTCTTT. Residues: CSAAGTGLRPEAFF.

This sequence joins TRBV21-1 and TRBJ1-5; TRBD1, the D gene given by the table, was not confirmed from the DNA. TRBV21-1 is a documented pseudogene. This CDR3 is built from 15 residues. This CDR3 is CASSWDRGRRQPQHF. The DNA for the CDR3 is TGTGCCAGCAGCTGGGACAGGGGAAGACGGCAGCCCCAGCATTTT.

This clone was found once. The CDR3 nucleotides read TGTGCCAGCAGTTTGAGGCTAGCGGGAGAAGGGCGGAGCGACGAGCAGTACTTC. This translates into CASSLRLAGEGRSDEQYF. The chain has TRBV27 and TRBJ2-7; TRBD2 agrees at 10 bases. Germline V gene data show CDR1 as MNHEY and CDR2 as SMNVEV (reference sequence). This CDR3 spans 18 amino acids. V lost 3 bases and J lost 5; bases outside the gene matches: 16.

The chain is built from TRBV5-4 and TRBJ2-7, with D unresolved. The CDR3 runs to 17 residues. V was pared by 3 bases and J by 7 bases, with 26 bases between. Germline V CDR1 and CDR2: SGHNT, YYREEE (reference sequence). The CDR3 here is CASSSQEWTDSRGEQYF. The CDR3 DNA is TGTGCCAGCAGCTCGCAGGAATGGACCGACTCGAGAGGAGAGCAGTACTTC. Variable domain in full (rest from reference TRBV5-4 and TRBJ2-7): ETGVTQSPTHLIKTRGQQVTLRCSSQSGHNTVSWYQQALGQGPQFIFQYYREEENGRGNFPPRFSGLQFPNYSSELNVNALELDDSALYLCASSSQEWTDSRGEQYFGPGTRLTVT.

This chain joins TRBV14 and TRBJ2-1; TRBD2 matches at 10 bases. Germline CDR1 reads SGHDN; CDR2 reads FVKESK. Unmatched junction bases numbered 13, after V lost 4 bases and J lost 7 bases. The CDR3 has 17 residues. The CDR3 spells CASSPTWGAGGPNEQFF. CDR3 in DNA: TGTGCCAGCAGCCCCACGTGGGGAGCGGGAGGGCCGAATGAGCAGTTCTTC.

The chain combines TRBV6-1 with TRBJ2-1; 12 bases match TRBD2. Germline assignment: CDR1 MNHNS and CDR2 SASEGT. The V and J ends lost 4 bases and 15 bases, in that order; junction bases with no gene match: 13. This CDR3 contains 15 residues. CDR3 amino acids: CASSVVLAGGPWLFF. The CDR3 coding sequence is TGTGCCAGCAGTGTGGTCCTAGCGGGAGGGCCATGGCTGTTCTTC.

V and J are TRBV2 and TRBJ2-5; 7 nucleotides line up with TRBD2. J was trimmed by 4 bases and V by 5 bases; bases with no gene match: 4. CDR1 SNHLY and CDR2 FYNNEI come from the germline V gene. This CDR3 has 13 residues. The DNA of the CDR3 is TGTGCCAGCAGTCGAATAGCGGGAGAGACCCAGTACTTC. Translation gives CASSRIAGETQYF. The whole variable domain, filled in from reference TRBV2 and TRBJ2-5, reads EPEVTQTPSHQVTQMGQEVILRCVPISNHLYFYWYRQILGQKVEFLVSFYNNEISEKSEIFDDQFSVERPDGSNFTLKIRSTKLEDSAMYFCASSRIAGETQYFGPGTRLLVL.

The chain joins TRBV4-1 to TRBJ1-1; 7 positions agree with TRBD1. The CDR3 loop spans 15 amino acids. CDR1 and CDR2 from the germline V gene are MGHRA and YSYEKL. J was trimmed by 5 bases and V by 0 bases; bases with no gene match: 6. The DNA for the CDR3 is TGCGCCAGCAGCCAAGATTCGGGCAGGGGGACTGAAGCTTTCTTT. Translating gives CASSQDSGRGTEAFF.